The rows below give T cell receptor beta chains drawn from one sample of a study of molecular identifiers for immune sequencing clone quantification. TCRdb analysed the PCR reads with MiXCR anew, one entry per CDR3 protein. This sample carries 600,000 to 650,000 distinct CDR3 sequences, nearly 20% of them seen once, and the ten largest clones take roughly 0.85%. The material sequenced was naive CD8+ T cells from blood, with Jurkat cell RNA spiked in. These receptors were collected from a human donor in good health. Some libraries in this study had Jurkat cell RNA spiked in. Each CDR3 is given with its conserved first and last residue. Fields, in order: V gene, clone size, J gene, D gene, CDR3 protein. The D gene is left open where the match is weak. Size tells how often a clone was seen (once, few, many) or the class of an expanded clone, and some rows leave it out.

>TRBV29-1|many|TRBJ2-5|.
CSVEDLETQYF
>TRBV9|.|TRBJ1-4|.
CASSVGSNEKLFF
>TRBV7-3|many|TRBJ2-5|TRBD2
CASSPLGTSGETQYF
>TRBV11-2|few|TRBJ1-1|.
CASSLVFSSTEAFF
>TRBV5-1|many|TRBJ1-2|TRBD1
CASSSTGESGYGYTF
>TRBV5-1|few|TRBJ2-5|TRBD2
CASSSPGLALTETQYF
>TRBV20-1|.|TRBJ1-4|.
CSARTRAGGGEKLFF
>TRBV12-3/TRBV12-4|.|TRBJ1-2|.
CASSATSYGYAF
>TRBV24-1|few|TRBJ2-3|TRBD1
CATSDFGQGVSFTDTQYF
>TRBV6-2/TRBV6-3|many|TRBJ2-3|.
CASSSPPTGSLHTQYF
>TRBV19|many|TRBJ1-2|.
CASSLEGIYGYTF
>TRBV15|.|TRBJ2-7|.
CATSPVPGDYEQYF
>TRBV11-3|few|TRBJ1-1|.
CASSLTARTEAFF
>TRBV7-9|many|TRBJ2-3|TRBD2
CASSFAGGGDTQYF
>TRBV7-9|many|TRBJ2-7|TRBD2
CASSERLASYEQYF
>TRBV12-3/TRBV12-4|.|TRBJ1-2|TRBD1
CASSPRTGSYGYTF
>TRBV7-9|few|TRBJ2-7|.
CASSRLGQGPSYEQYF
>TRBV4-2|.|TRBJ1-1|.
CASSQDPSIDAEAFF
>TRBV13|many|TRBJ2-7|TRBD1
CASSLRQGGPYEQYF
>TRBV11-3|few|TRBJ2-1|TRBD1
CASSPRDRGSYNEQFF
>TRBV11-2|many|TRBJ2-2|.
CASSLGGPENPTGELFF
>TRBV6-2/TRBV6-3|.|TRBJ2-1|.
CASSYSGTPNEQFF
>TRBV3-1|many|TRBJ2-1|.
CASSQGREWSYNEQFF
>TRBV9|few|TRBJ1-3|TRBD1
CASSVIGTGGGNTIYF
>TRBV6-5|.|TRBJ1-1|.
CASSPPGSENTEAFF
>TRBV7-9|.|TRBJ2-7|.
CASRGRGPYEQYF
>TRBV5-1|many|TRBJ2-7|.
CASSHGGENYEQYF
>TRBV6-2/TRBV6-3|many|TRBJ2-3|.
CASRHTRNWADTQYF